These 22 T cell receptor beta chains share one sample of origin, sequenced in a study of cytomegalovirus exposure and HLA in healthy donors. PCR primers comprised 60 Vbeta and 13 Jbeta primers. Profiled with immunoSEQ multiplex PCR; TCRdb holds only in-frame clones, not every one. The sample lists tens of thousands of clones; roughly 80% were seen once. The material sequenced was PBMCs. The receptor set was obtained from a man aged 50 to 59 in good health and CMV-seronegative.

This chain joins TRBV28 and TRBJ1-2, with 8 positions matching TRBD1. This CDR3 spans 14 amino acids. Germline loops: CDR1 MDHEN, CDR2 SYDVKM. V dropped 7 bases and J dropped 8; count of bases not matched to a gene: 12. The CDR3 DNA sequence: TGTGCCAGCACCACCCCGGACAGGGTTTTAGGCTACACCTTC. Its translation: CASTTPDRVLGYTF.

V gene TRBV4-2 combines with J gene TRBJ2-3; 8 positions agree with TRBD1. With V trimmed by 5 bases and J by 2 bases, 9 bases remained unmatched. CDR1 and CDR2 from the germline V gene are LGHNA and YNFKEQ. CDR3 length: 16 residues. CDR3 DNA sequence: TGTGCCAGCAGCTATCGGGACAGGAGACACACAGATACGCAGTATTTT. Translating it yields CASSYRDRRHTDTQYF.

The CDR3 is CASSRGTSTDTQYF. In DNA, the CDR3 is TGTGCCAGCAGCCGGGGTACTAGCACAGATACGCAGTATTTT. The chain employs TRBV6-4 and TRBJ2-3, with D tentatively TRBD2 (5 bases). With 6 bases removed from V and 0 bases from J, the gap between germline ends came to 10 bases. From germline, CDR1 is MRHNA and CDR2 SNTAGT. This CDR3 is 14 amino acids long.

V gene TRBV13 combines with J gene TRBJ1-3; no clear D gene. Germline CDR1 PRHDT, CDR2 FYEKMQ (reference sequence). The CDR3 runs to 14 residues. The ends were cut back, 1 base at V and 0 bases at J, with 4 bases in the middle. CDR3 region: CASSLESSGNTIYF. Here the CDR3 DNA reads TGTGCCAGCAGCTTAGAGAGCTCTGGAAACACCATATATTTT.

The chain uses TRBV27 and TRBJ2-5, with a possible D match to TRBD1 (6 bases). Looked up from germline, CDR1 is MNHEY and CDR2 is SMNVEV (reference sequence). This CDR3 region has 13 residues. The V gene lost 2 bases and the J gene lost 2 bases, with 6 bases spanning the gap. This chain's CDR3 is CASSLRGQETQYF. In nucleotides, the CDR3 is TGTGCCAGCAGTTTAAGGGGGCAAGAGACCCAGTACTTC.

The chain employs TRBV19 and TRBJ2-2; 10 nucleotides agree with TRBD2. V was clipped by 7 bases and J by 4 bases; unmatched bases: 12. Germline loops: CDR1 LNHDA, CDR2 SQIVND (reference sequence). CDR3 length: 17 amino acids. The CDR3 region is CASTTERGGQITGELFF. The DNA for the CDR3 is TGTGCCAGTACCACCGAGCGGGGGGGACAGATCACCGGGGAGCTGTTTTTT.

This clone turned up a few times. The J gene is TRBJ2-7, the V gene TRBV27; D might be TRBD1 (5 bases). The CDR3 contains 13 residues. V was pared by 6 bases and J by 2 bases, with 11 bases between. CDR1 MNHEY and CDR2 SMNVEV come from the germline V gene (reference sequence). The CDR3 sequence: CASRTDGAYEQYF. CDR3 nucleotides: TGTGCCAGCAGGACAGACGGCGCCTACGAGCAGTACTTC.

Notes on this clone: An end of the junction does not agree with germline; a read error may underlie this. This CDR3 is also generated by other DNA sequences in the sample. CDR3 coding DNA: TGTGCCAGCAGCTTAAATATGGGGGCTTACACTGGGGAGCTGTTTTTT. Protein: CASSLNMGAYTGELFF. The V gene is TRBV7-3, the J gene TRBJ2-2; TRBD1 might be the D (6 bases). The CDR3 has 16 amino acids. The germline CDR1 and CDR2 sequences are SGHTA and FQGTGA.

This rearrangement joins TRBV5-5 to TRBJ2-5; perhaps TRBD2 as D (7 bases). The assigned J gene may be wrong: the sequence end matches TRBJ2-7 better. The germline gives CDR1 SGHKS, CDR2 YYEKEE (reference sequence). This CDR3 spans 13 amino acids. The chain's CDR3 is CASSLRGGYEQYF. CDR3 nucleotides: TGTGCCAGCAGCTTGAGGGGGGGCTACGAGCAGTACTTC.

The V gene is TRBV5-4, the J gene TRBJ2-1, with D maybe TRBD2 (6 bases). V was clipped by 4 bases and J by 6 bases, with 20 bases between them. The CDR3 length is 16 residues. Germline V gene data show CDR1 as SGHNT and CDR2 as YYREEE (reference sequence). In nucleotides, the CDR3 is TGTGCCAGCAGCCCGAGGGGTGCGGGATCAGTCAATGAGCAGTTCTTC. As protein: CASSPRGAGSVNEQFF.

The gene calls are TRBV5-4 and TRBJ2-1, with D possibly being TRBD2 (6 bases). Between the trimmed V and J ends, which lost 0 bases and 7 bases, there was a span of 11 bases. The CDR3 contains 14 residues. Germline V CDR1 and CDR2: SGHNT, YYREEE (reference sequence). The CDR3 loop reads CASSLGGTWNEQFF. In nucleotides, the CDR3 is TGTGCCAGCAGCTTGGGCGGGACCTGGAATGAGCAGTTCTTC. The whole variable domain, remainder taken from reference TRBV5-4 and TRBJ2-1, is ETGVTQSPTHLIKTRGQQVTLRCSSQSGHNTVSWYQQALGQGPQFIFQYYREEENGRGNFPPRFSGLQFPNYSSELNVNALELDDSALYLCASSLGGTWNEQFFGPGTRLTVL.

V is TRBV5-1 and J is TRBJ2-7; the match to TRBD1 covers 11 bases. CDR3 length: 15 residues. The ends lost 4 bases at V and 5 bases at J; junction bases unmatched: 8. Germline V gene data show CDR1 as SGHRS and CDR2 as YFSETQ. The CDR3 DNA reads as TGCGCCAGCAGCCCCCGGGACAGGGGGACGAACGAGCAGTACTTC. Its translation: CASSPRDRGTNEQYF.

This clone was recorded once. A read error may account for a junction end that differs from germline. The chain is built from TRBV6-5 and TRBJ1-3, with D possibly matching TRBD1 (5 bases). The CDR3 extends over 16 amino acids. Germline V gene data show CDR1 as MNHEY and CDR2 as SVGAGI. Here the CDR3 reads CAISYSQGGSGNTIYF. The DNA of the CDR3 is TGTGCCATCAGTTACTCCCAGGGTGGGTCTGGAAACACCATATATTTT.

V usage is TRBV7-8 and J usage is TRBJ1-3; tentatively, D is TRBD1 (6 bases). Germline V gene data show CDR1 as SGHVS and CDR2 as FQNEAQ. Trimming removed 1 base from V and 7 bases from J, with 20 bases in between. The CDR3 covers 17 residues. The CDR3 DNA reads TGTGCCAGCAGCTTAGGCAGAACAGGGAAAAGAGGGAACACCATATATTTT. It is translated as CASSLGRTGKRGNTIYF.

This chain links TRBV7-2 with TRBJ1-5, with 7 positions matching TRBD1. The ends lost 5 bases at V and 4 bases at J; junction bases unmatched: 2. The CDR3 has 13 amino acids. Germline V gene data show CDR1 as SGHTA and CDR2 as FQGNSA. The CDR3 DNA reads TGTGCCAGCAGCAAGGGACAGAATCAGCCCCAGCATTTT. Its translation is CASSKGQNQPQHF.

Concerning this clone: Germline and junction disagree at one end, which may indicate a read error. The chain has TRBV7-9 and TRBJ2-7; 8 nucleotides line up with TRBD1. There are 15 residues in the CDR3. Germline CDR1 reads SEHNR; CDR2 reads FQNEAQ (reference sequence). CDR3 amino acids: CSSSLGTGPPDEQYF. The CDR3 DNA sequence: TGTTCCAGCAGCTTGGGGACAGGTCCTCCGGACGAGCAGTACTTC. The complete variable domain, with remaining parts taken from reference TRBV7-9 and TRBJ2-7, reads DTGVSQNPRHKITKRGQNVTFRCDPISEHNRLYWYRQTLGQGPEFLTYFQNEAQLEKSRLLSDRFSAERPKGSFSTLEIQRTEQGDSAMYLCSSSLGTGPPDEQYFGPGTRLTVT.

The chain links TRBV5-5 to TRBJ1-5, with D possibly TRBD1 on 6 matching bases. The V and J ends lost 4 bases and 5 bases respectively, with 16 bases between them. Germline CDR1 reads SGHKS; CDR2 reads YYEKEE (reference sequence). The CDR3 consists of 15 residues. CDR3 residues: CASSPHGRGDQPQHF. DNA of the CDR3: TGTGCCAGCAGCCCCCACGGCAGGGGCGATCAGCCCCAGCATTTT.

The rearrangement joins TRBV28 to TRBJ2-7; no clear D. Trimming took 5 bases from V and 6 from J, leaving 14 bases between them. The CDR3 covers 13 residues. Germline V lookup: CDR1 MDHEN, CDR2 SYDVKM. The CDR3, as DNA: TGTGCCAGCAGTGTCCACCCCTTCGGCGAGCAGTACTTC. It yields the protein CASSVHPFGEQYF.

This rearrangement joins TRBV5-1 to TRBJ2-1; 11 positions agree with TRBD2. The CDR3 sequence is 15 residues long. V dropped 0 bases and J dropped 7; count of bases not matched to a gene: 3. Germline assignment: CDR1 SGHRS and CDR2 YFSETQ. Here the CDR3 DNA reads TGCGCCAGCAGCTTGGGACTAGCGGGGAGGAATGAGCAGTTCTTC. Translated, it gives CASSLGLAGRNEQFF.

This CDR3 is CASSTASGGYNEQFF. The CDR3 bases are TGTGCCAGTAGTACTGCTAGCGGGGGCTACAATGAGCAGTTCTTC. The V call is TRBV19, the J call TRBJ2-1, with 10 bases lining up with TRBD2. The CDR3 is 15 residues long. Trimming at V came to 4 bases and at J to 3 bases, leaving 3 bases not matched to a gene. Germline V lookup: CDR1 LNHDA, CDR2 SQIVND (reference sequence). Variable domain in full (rest from reference TRBV19 and TRBJ2-1): DGGITQSPKYLFRKEGQNVTLSCEQNLNHDAMYWYRQDPGQGLRLIYYSQIVNDFQKGDIAEGYSVSREKKESFPLTVTSAQKNPTAFYLCASSTASGGYNEQFFGPGTRLTVL.

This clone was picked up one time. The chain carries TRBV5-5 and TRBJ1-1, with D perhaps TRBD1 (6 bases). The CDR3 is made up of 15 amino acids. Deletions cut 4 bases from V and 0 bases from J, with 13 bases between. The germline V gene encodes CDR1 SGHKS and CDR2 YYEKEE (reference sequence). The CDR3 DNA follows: TGTGCCAGCAGCACGAAGGACAGTATGAACACTGAAGCTTTCTTT. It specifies CASSTKDSMNTEAFF.

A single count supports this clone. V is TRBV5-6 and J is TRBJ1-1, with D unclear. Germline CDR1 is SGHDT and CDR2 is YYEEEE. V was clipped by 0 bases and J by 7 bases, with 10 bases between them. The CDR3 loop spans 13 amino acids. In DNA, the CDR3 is TGTGCCAGCAGCTTGGCCAGGCTACTTGAAGCTTTCTTT. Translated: CASSLARLLEAFF.